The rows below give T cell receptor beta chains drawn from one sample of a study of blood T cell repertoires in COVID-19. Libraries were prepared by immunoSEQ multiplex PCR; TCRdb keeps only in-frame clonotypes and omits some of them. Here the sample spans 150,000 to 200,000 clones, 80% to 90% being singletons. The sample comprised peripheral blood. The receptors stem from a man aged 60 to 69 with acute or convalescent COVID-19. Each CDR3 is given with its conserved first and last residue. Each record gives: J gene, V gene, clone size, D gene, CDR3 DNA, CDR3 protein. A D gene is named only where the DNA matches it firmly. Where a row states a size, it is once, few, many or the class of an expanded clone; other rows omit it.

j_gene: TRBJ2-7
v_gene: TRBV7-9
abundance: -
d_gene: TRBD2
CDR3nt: TGTGCCAGCAGCAGCAGCTGGACTAGCGAGCAGTACTTC
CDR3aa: CASSSSWTSEQYF

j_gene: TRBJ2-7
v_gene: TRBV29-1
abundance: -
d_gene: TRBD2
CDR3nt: TGCAGCGTTGAATTCGGGACTAGCGGGAGTGAGAAGTACTTC
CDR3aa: CSVEFGTSGSEKYF

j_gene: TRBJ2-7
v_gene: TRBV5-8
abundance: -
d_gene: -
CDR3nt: TGTGCCAGCAGCTTGAGACAGCCCTACGAGCAGTACTTC
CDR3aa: CASSLRQPYEQYF

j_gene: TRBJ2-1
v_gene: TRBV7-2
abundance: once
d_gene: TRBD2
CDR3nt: TGTGCCAGCAGCTTAGCGGGACTAGCGGGAGGGCCTCCTGACAATGAGCAGTTCTTC
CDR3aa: CASSLAGLAGGPPDNEQFF

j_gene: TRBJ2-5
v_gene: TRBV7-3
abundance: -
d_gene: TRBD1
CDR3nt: TGTGCCAGCAGCTTAGGACAGGGTACCGAGACCCAGTACTTC
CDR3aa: CASSLGQGTETQYF

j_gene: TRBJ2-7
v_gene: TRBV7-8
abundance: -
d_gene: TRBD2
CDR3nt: TGTGCCAGCAGCCGCGTGGGTGGGGTCCTAGCGGGAAGGGCTTACGAGCAGTACTTC
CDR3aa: CASSRVGGVLAGRAYEQYF

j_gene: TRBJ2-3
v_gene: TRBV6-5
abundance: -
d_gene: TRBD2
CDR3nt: TGTGCCAGCAATGTGGGAGGGGTTGATACGCAGTATTTT
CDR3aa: CASNVGGVDTQYF

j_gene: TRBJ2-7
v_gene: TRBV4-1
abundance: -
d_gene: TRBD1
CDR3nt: TGCGCCAGCAGCAACCCGGGACAGTCCTCCTACGAGCAGTACTTC
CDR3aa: CASSNPGQSSYEQYF

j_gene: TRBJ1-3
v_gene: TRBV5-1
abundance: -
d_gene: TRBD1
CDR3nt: TGCGCCAGCAGCTGGGACAGGGGGCACGGAAACACCATATATTTT
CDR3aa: CASSWDRGHGNTIYF

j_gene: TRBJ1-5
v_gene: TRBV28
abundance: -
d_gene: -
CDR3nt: TGTGCCAGCAGTTTGGCGGCGGCAGTCAAAAATCAGCCCCAGCATTTT
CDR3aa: CASSLAAAVKNQPQHF

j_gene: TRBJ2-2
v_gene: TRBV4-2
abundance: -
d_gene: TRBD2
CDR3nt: TGTGCCAGCAGCAGGGAGGGTGGGAGAGGAACCGGGGAGCTGTTTTTT
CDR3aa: CASSREGGRGTGELFF

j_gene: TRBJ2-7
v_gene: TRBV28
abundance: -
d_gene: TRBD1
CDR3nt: TGTGCCAGCAGTTTAAGTGGACAGGGGGCAGGCGAGCAGTACTTC
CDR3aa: CASSLSGQGAGEQYF

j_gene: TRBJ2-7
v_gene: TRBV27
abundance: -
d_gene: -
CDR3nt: TGTGCCAGCAGTTTATTCGCAGGGGGGTACGAGCAGTACTTC
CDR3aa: CASSLFAGGYEQYF

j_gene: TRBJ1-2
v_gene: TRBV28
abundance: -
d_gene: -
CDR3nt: TGTGCCAGCAGTTTCTATAGGGGACTCCTCTTC
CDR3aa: CASSFYRGLLF

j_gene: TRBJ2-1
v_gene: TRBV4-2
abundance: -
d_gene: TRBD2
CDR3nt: TGTGCCAGCAGCCACGACGGGACTAACTACAATGAGCAGTTCTTC
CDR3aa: CASSHDGTNYNEQFF

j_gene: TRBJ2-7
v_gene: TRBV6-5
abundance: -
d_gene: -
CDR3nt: TGTGCCAGCACCCCTTCGCTAAACCTCCGGGGTGAGCAGTACTTC
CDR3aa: CASTPSLNLRGEQYF

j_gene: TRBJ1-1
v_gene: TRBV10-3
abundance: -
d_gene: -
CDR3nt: TGTGCCATCAGCGAGTCGCAACAGAACACTGAAGCTTTCTTT
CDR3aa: CAISESQQNTEAFF

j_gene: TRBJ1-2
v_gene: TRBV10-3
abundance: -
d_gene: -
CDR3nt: TGTGCCATCAGTGAGTCTGAGGGGGTCGGCTATGGCTACACCTTC
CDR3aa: CAISESEGVGYGYTF

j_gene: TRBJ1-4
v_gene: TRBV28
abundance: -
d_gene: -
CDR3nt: -
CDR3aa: CASSSSTGGNEKLFF

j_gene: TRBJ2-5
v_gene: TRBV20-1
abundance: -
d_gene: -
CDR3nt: TGCAGTGCTGGTGACAGGCTTCAGGAGACCCAGTACTTC
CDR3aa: CSAGDRLQETQYF

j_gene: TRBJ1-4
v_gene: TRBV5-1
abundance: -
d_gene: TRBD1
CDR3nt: TGCGCCAGCAGCCCCGGACAGGGGGCGCGGGAGGAAAAACTGTTTTTT
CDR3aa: CASSPGQGAREEKLFF

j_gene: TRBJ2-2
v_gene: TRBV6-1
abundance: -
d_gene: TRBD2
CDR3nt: TGTGCCAGCAGTGGGACTAGCGGGGGGGGGACCCGGGAGCTGTTTTTT
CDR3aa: CASSGTSGGGTRELFF

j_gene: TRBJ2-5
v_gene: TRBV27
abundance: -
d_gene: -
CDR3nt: TGTGCCAGCAGTCAATTCATCGGTGGGACCCAGTACTTC
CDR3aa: CASSQFIGGTQYF

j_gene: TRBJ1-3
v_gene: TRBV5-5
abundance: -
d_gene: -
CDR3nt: TGTGCCAGCAGCTTACTAGGGGGAATGACTGGAAACACCATATATTTT
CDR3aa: CASSLLGGMTGNTIYF

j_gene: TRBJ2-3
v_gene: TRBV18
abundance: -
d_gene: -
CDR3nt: TGTGCCAGCTCACCCTGGACTGTCAGGGATACGCAGTATTTT
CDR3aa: CASSPWTVRDTQYF

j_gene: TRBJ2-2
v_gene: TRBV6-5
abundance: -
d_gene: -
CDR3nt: TGTGCCAGCAGTTACGACGGTCAGGGCGCCGCCGGGGAGCTGTTTTTT
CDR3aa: CASSYDGQGAAGELFF

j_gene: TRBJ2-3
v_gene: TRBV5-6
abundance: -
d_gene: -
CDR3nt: TGTGCCAGCAGCTTTAGAGTTGGGTCTAGCGAAAAATACACAGATACGCAGTATTTT
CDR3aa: CASSFRVGSSEKYTDTQYF

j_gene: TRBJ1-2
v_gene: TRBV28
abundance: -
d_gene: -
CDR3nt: TGTGCCAGCAGCCTAAGGACAGCCTCGCGTGGCTACACCTTC
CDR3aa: CASSLRTASRGYTF

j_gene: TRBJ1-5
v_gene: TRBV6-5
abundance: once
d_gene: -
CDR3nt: TGTGCCAGCAGAGTCACCGTGGGCCAGCCCCAGCATTTT
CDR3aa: CASRVTVGQPQHF

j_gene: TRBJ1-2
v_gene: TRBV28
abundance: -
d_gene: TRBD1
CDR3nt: TGTGCCAGCAGTTCCGGACAGGGAAACTATGGCTACACCTTC
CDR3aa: CASSSGQGNYGYTF

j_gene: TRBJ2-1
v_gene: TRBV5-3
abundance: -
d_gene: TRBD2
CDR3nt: TGTGCCAGAAGCTTGATTGTGCGGGAGGGTTACAATGAGCAGTTCTTC
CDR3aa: CARSLIVREGYNEQFF

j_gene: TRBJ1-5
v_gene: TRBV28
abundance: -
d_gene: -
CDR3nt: TGTGCCAGCAGTGTTCCAGGGTTGCATCAGCCCCAGCATTTT
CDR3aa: CASSVPGLHQPQHF

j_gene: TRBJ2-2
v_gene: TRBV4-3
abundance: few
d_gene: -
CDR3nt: TGCGCCGGTCTCGAGGCCTTTTACACCGGGGAGCTGTTTTTT
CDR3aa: CAGLEAFYTGELFF

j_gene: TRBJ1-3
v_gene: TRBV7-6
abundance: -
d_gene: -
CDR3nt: TGTGCCAGCAGCACCCTTCCGGGACATCTCTCTGGAAACACCATATATTTT
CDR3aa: CASSTLPGHLSGNTIYF

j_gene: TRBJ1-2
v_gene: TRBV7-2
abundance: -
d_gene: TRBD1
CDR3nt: TGTGCCAGCAGCTCGGCGACCGGGACAGGTTATGGCTACACCTTC
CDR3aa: CASSSATGTGYGYTF

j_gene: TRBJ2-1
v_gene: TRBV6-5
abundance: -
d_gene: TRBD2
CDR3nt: TGTGCCAGCAGTTACTTCCTAGCGGGAGGGGAGCAGTTCTTC
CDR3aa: CASSYFLAGGEQFF

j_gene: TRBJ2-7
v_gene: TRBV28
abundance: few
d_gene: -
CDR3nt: TGTGCCAGCAGTATACTCGAGCGGGTCTACGAGCAGTACTTC
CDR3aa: CASSILERVYEQYF

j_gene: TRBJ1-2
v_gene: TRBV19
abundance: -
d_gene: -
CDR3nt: TGTGCCAGTAGCCGAGCTCCTGTTACCCGGGGCTATGGCTACACCTTC
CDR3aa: CASSRAPVTRGYGYTF

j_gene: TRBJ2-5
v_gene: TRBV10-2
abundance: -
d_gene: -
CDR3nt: TGCGCCAGCCTCGCAATGCAGGGCGCTGAAGAGACCCAGTACTTC
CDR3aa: CASLAMQGAEETQYF

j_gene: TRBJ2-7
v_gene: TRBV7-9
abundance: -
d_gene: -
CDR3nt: TGTGCCAGCAGCTTACCCTTATCCGCGGGATTGGGGGAGCAGTACTTC
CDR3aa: CASSLPLSAGLGEQYF